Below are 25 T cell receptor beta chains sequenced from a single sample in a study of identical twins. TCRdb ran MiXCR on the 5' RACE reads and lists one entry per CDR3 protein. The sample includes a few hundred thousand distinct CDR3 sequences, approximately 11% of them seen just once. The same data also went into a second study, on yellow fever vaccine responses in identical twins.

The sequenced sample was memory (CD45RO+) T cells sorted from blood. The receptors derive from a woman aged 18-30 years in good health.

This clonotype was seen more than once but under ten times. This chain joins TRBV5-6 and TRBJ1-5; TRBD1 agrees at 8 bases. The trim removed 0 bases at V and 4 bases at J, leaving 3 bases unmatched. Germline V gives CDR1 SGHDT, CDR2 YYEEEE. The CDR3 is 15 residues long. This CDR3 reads CASSLAGGPNQPQHF. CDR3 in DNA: TGTGCCAGCAGCTTGGCAGGGGGCCCAAATCAGCCCCAGCATTTT. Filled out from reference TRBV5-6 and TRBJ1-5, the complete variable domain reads DAGVTQSPTHLIKTRGQQVTLRCSPKSGHDTVSWYQQALGQGPQFIFQYYEEEERQRGNFPDRFSGHQFPNYSSELNVNALLLGDSALYLCASSLAGGPNQPQHFGDGTRLSIL.

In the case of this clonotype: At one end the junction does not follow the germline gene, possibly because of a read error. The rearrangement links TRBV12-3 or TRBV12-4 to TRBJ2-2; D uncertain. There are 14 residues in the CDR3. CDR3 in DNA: TGTGCCAGCAGTTTAACAAGCAACACCTGGGAGCTGTTTTTT. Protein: CASSLTSNTWELFF.

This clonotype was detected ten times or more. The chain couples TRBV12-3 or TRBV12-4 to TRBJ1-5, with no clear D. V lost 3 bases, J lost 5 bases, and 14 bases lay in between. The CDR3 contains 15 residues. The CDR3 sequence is CASSFGGKSDQPQHF. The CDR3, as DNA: TGTGCCAGCAGTTTTGGAGGAAAAAGCGATCAGCCCCAGCATTTT.

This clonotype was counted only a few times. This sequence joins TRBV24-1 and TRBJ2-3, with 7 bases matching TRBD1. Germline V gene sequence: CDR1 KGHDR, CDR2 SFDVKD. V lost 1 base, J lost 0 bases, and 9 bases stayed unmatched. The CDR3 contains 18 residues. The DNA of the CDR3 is TGTGCCACCAGTGATTTAACCCGGGACAGCTCTAGCACAGATACGCAGTATTTT. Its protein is CATSDLTRDSSSTDTQYF.

CDR3 sequence (DNA): TGCGCCAGCAGCTTGACTAGCGGGAGGGCCGGAGGAGATACGCAGTATTTT. Protein product: CASSLTSGRAGGDTQYF. The V and J genes are TRBV5-1 and TRBJ2-3; 13 nucleotides match TRBD2. V shed 1 base, J shed 5 bases, and the junction held 7 bases outside the gene matches. Germline V gives CDR1 SGHRS, CDR2 YFSETQ. The CDR3 consists of 17 residues.

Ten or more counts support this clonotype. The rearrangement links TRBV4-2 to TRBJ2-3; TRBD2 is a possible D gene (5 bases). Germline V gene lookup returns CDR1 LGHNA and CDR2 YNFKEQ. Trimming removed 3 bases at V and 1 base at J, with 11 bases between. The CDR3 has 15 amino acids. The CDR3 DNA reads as TGTGCCAGCAGCCAGGCACTAGGAGGCACAGATACGCAGTATTTT. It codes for CASSQALGGTDTQYF.

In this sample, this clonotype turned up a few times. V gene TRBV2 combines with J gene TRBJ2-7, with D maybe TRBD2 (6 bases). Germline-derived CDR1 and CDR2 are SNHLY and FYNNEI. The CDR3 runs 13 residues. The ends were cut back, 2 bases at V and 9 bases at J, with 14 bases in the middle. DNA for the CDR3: TGTGCCAGCAGTGAATTACTCGGGGGAACGCAGTACTTC. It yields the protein CASSELLGGTQYF.

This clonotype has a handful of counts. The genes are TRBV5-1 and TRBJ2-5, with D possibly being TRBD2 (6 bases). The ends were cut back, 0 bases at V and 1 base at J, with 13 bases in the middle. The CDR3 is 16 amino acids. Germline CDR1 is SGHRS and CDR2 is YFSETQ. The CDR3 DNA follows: TGCGCCAGCAGCTTGGGTGGGACTGGAGGCCAAGAGACCCAGTACTTC. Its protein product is CASSLGGTGGQETQYF.

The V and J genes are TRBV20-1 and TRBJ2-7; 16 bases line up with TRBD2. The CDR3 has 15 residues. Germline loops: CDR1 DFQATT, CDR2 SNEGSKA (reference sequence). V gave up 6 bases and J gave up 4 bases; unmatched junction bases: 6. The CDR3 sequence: CSAGLAGGLGYEQYF. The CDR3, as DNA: TGCAGTGCGGGACTAGCGGGAGGGCTAGGTTACGAGCAGTACTTC.

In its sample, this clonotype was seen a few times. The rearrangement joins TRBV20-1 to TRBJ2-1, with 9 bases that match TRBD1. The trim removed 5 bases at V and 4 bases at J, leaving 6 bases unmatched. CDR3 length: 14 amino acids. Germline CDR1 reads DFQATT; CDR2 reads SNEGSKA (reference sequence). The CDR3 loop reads CSAGTGTGYNEQFF. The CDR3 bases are TGCAGTGCTGGTACCGGGACAGGGTACAATGAGCAGTTCTTC.

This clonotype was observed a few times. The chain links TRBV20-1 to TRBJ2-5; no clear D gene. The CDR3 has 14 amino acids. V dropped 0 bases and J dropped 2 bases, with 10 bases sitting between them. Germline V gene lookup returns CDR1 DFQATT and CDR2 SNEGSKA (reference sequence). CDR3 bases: TGCAGTGCTAGAGATTACACCCTTCAAGAGACCCAGTACTTC. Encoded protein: CSARDYTLQETQYF.

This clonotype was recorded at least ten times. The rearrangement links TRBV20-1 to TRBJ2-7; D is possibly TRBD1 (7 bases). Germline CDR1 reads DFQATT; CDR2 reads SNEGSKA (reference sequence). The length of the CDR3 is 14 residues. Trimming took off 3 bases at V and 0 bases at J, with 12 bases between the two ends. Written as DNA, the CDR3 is TGCAGTGCTAGTCGTCAGGGGGGCTCCTACGAGCAGTACTTC. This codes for CSASRQGGSYEQYF.

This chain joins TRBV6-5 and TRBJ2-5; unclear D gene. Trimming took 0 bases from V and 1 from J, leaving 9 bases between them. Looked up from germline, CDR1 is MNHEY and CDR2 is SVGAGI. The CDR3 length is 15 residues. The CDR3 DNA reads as TGTGCCAGCAGTTACTCACACATCCCCCAAGAGACCCAGTACTTC. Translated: CASSYSHIPQETQYF.

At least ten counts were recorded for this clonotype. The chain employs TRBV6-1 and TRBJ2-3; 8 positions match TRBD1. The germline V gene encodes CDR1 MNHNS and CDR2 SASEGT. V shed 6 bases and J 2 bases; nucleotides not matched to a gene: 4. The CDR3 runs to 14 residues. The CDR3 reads CASRRTGTTDTQYF. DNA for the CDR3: TGTGCCAGCAGGAGGACAGGGACCACAGATACGCAGTATTTT.

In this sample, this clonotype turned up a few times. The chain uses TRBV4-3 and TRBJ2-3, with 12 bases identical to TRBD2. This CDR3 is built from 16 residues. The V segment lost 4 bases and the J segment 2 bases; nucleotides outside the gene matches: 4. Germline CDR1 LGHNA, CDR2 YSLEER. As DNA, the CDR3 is TGCGCCAGCAGCCGCCGGACTAGCGGGGTCACAGATACGCAGTATTTT. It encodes CASSRRTSGVTDTQYF.

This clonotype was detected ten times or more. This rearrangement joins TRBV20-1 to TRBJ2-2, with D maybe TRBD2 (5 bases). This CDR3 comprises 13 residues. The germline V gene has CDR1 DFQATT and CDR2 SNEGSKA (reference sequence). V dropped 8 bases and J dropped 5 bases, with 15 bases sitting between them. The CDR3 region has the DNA TGCAGTTCTAAAATGACGGGGACCGGGGAGCTGTTTTTT. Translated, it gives CSSKMTGTGELFF.

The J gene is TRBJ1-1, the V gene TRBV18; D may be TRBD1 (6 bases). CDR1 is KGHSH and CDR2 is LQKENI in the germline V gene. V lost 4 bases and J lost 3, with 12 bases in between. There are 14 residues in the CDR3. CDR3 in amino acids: CASSLRTVDTEAFF. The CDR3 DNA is TGTGCCAGCTCACTTAGGACAGTGGACACTGAAGCTTTCTTT.

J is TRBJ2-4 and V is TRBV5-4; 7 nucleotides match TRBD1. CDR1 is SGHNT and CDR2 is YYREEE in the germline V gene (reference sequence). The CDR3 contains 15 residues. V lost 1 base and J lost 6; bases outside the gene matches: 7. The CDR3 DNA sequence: TGTGCCAGCAGCTTGTGGCAGGGGGTAGGAAACATTCAGTACTTC. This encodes CASSLWQGVGNIQYF.

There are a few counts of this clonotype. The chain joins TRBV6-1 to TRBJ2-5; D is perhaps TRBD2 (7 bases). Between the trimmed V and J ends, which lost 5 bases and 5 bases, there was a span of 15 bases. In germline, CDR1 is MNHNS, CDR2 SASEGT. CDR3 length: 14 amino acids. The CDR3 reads CASSRAGARETQYF. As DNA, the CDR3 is TGTGCCAGCAGTCGGGCGGGGGCTCGGGAGACCCAGTACTTC.

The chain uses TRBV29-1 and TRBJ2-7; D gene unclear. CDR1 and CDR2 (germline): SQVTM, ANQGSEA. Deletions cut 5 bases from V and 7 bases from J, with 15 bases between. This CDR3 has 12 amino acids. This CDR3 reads CSVKTSDAEQYF. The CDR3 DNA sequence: TGCAGCGTTAAAACGAGCGACGCTGAGCAGTACTTC.

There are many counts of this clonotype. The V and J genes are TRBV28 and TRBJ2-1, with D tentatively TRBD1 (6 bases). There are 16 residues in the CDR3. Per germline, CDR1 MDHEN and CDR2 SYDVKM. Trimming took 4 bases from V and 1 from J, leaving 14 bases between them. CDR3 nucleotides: TGTGCCAGCAGTTCACCGGGACACGAATCCTACAATGAGCAGTTCTTC. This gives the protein CASSSPGHESYNEQFF.

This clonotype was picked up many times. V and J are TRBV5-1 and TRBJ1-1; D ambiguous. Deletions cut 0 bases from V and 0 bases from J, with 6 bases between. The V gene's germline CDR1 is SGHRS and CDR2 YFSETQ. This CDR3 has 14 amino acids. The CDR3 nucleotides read TGCGCCAGCAGCTTGGATTGGCTGAACACTGAAGCTTTCTTT. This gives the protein CASSLDWLNTEAFF.

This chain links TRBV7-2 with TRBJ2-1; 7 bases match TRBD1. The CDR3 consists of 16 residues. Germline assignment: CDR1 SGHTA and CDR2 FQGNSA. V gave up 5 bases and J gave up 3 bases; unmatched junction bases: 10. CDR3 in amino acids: CASSIRVTGFYNEQFF. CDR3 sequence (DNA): TGTGCCAGCAGCATAAGAGTGACAGGGTTCTACAATGAGCAGTTCTTC.

CDR3: CASSGRTGSTDTQYF. CDR3 DNA sequence: TGCGCCAGCAGCGGTCGGACAGGAAGCACAGATACGCAGTATTTT. V and J are TRBV5-1 and TRBJ2-3, with TRBD1 identical over 7 bases. Germline trimming cut 4 bases from V and 0 bases from J; bases unmatched to any gene: 5. The CDR3 runs 15 residues. Per the germline V gene, CDR1 is SGHRS and CDR2 is YFSETQ.

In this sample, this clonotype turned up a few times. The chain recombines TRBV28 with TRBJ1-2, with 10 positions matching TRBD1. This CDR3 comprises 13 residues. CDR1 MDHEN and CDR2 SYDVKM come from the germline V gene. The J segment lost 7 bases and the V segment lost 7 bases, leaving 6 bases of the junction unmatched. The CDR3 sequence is CASTTGGAGGYTF. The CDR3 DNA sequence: TGTGCCAGCACGACAGGGGGCGCCGGTGGCTACACCTTC.